This record concerns one T cell receptor (beta chain) sequence. Its antigen is not known. Genomic DNA, serving as template, underwent TCR beta VDJ and CDR3 profiling. TCRdb re-analysed the reads in MiXCR, keeping a single row per CDR3 protein. Among 400,000 to 450,000 distinct CDR3 sequences listed, 65% to 80% were seen once. This record belongs to a study of CD8+CD57+ T cells in acquired aplastic anemia. Study-wide points: In common between the patients and the controls were around 30 CD8+ CDR3 sequences. Levels of CD8+ Simpson's diversity were not significantly distinct in patients versus controls.

This CDR3 contains 14 residues. Germline CDR1 SNHLY, CDR2 FYNNEI. V was clipped by 6 bases and J by 5 bases; unmatched bases: 3. The sequence was collected from a human donor in good health, serving as a control. The sequenced material came from sorted CD4+, CD8+, or CD8+CD57+ T cells (not recorded which) from PBMCs. The V and J genes are TRBV2 and TRBJ2-2; 10 positions match TRBD1. The CDR3 DNA reads as TGTGCCAGCAGGGACAGGGGGGGGACCGGGGAGCTGTTTTTT. Translation gives CASRDRGGTGELFF.